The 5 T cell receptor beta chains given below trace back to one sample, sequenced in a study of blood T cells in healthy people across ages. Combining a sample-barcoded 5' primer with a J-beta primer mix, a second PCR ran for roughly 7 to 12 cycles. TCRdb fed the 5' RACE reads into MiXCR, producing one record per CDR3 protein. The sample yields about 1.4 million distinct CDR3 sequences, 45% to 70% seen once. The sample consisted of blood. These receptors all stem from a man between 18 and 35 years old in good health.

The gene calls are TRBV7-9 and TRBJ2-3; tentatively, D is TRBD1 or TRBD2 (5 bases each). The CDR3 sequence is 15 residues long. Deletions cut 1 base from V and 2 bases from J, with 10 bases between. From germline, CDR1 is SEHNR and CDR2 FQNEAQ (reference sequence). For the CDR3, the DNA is TGTGCCAGCAGCTTAGATGGGGACCCCACAGATACGCAGTATTTT. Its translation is CASSLDGDPTDTQYF.

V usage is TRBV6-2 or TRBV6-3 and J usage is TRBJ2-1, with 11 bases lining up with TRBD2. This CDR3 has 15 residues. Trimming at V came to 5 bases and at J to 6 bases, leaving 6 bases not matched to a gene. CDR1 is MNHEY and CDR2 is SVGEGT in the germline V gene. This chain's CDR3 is CASSDLAGGVNEQFF. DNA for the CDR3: TGTGCCAGCAGTGACCTAGCGGGGGGTGTCAATGAGCAGTTCTTC.

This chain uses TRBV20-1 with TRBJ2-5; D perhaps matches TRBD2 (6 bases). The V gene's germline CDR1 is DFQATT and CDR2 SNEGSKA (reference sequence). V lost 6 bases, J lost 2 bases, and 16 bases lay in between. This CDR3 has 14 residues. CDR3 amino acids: CSAPWGEGQETQYF. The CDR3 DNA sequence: TGCAGTGCCCCGTGGGGGGAAGGTCAAGAGACCCAGTACTTC.

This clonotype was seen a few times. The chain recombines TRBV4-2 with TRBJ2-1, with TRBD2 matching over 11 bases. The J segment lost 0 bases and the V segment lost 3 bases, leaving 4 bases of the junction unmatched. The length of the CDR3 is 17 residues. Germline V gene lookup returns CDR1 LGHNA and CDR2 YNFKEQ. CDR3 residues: CASSQGTSGVSYNEQFF. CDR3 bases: TGTGCCAGCAGCCAGGGGACTAGCGGAGTCTCCTACAATGAGCAGTTCTTC.

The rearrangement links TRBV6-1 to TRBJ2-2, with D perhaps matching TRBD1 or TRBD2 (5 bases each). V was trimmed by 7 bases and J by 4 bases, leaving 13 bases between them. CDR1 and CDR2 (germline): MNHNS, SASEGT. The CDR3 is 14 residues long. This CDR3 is CASNWDRGTGELFF. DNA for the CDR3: TGTGCCAGCAATTGGGACCGAGGCACCGGGGAGCTGTTTTTT.